The clone carrying this T cell receptor (beta chain) has ten or more counts. V lost 10 bases to trimming and J lost 0 bases, with 5 bases between them. The CDR3 contains 11 residues. Germline V CDR1 and CDR2: SGHRS, YFSETQ. Each CDR3 protein gets one entry after TCRdb re-called the 5' RACE reads with MiXCR. The sample contains some 600,000 distinct CDR3 sequences, roughly an eighth of which appear only once. These data are taken from a study of T cells after yellow fever vaccination. The sample consisted of PBMCs, taken on the day of the yellow fever booster vaccination. This clonotype originated in a man aged 25-45 years who received the YFV17D yellow fever vaccine. The J gene is TRBJ2-1, the V gene TRBV5-1, with D uncertain. The CDR3 region is CASASYNEQFF. The CDR3 DNA reads as TGCGCCTCTGCCTCCTACAATGAGCAGTTCTTC.